Listed below are T cell receptor beta chains from one sample, sequenced in a study of T cell repertoires in ileal Crohn's disease. Measured with immunoSEQ multiplex PCR; TCRdb has only the in-frame clones, and not every one. This sample has more than 11,000 clones; about 71% occur once, and the top ten carry under 7%. The specimen was ileal tissue. These receptors were obtained from an adult with Crohn's disease. CDR3s include the opening cysteine and the closing phenylalanine or tryptophan. D genes are given only for firm matches.

v_call	j_call	d_call	cdr3_aa	cdr3_nt
TRBV6-1	TRBJ1-1	-	CASQIQGSNTEAFF	TGTGCCAGCCAAATACAGGGATCGAACACTGAAGCTTTCTTT
TRBV6-5	TRBJ2-7	-	CASGSPGALEQYF	TGTGCCAGCGGCTCTCCGGGGGCCTTAGAGCAGTACTTC
TRBV5-1	TRBJ1-2	TRBD1	CASSLSLQGIKGYTF	TGCGCCAGCAGCTTGTCTCTACAGGGGATAAAGGGCTACACCTTC
TRBV27	TRBJ1-1	TRBD1	CASSETGGLNTEAFF	TGTGCCAGCAGTGAGACAGGGGGCTTGAACACTGAAGCTTTCTTT
TRBV2	TRBJ2-3	-	CASSVAPHSTDTQYF	TGTGCCAGCAGTGTGGCCCCTCATAGCACAGATACGCAGTATTTT
TRBV10-2	TRBJ2-1	-	CATGGLGSEQFF	TGCGCCACCGGGGGCTTAGGCAGTGAGCAGTTCTTC
TRBV7-2	TRBJ2-5	-	CASSAGPDRAQYF	TGTGCCAGCAGCGCCGGACCAGATAGGGCCCAGTACTTC
TRBV18	TRBJ1-4	-	CASSPEQKGEKLFF	TGTGCCAGCTCACCTGAACAGAAAGGCGAAAAACTGTTTTTT
TRBV2	TRBJ2-5	-	CASRLTSAGQETQYF	TGTGCCAGCAGACTAACCTCGGCAGGCCAAGAGACCCAGTACTTC
TRBV7-9	TRBJ2-7	-	CASSTEDGTYEQYF	TGTGCCAGCTCGACGGAGGACGGCACCTACGAGCAGTACTTC
TRBV14	TRBJ2-3	-	CASSPPPGGRADTQYF	TGTGCCAGCAGCCCTCCCCCAGGGGGGAGGGCAGATACGCAGTATTTT
TRBV6-5	TRBJ2-6	-	CASLASSGANVLTF	TGTGCCAGCCTTGCGAGCTCTGGGGCCAACGTCCTGACTTTC
TRBV12-5	TRBJ2-3	-	CASVLQREFYF	TGTGCTAGTGTCCTCCAAAGGGAGTTTTATTTT
TRBV6-1	TRBJ1-1	TRBD1	CAASGQRNTEAFF	TGTGCCGCTTCGGGACAGCGGAACACTGAAGCTTTCTTT
TRBV19	TRBJ2-2	-	CASSIGRITGELFF	TGTGCCAGTAGTATAGGCAGGATCACCGGGGAGCTGTTTTTT
TRBV10-2	TRBJ2-7	-	CASRSPGQTYEQYF	TGCGCCAGCAGGTCCCCGGGACAAACCTACGAGCAGTACTTC